This T cell receptor beta chain appears in the sequencing data of a study of T cell changes during pregnancy in multiple sclerosis. CDR3 size: 16 residues. V dropped 1 base and J dropped 4 bases, with 17 bases sitting between them. The V gene's germline CDR1 is MNHNS and CDR2 SASEGT. Only in-frame clones appear in the TCRdb table, and some are missing; sequencing was by immunoSEQ multiplex PCR. The data hold some 23,000 clones, with 75% to 90% observed a single time. This TCR was sampled from a female donor in good health, enrolled as a control in a pregnancy study. The chain links TRBV6-1 to TRBJ2-7, with D possibly being TRBD2 (5 bases). Sequenced here: CD4+ T cells from peripheral blood mononuclear cells, sampled in the first trimester of pregnancy. CDR3 sequence reads: CASSEGRGGSVYEQYF. As DNA, the CDR3 is TGTGCCAGCAGTGAAGGTCGAGGAGGTAGCGTGTACGAGCAGTACTTC.